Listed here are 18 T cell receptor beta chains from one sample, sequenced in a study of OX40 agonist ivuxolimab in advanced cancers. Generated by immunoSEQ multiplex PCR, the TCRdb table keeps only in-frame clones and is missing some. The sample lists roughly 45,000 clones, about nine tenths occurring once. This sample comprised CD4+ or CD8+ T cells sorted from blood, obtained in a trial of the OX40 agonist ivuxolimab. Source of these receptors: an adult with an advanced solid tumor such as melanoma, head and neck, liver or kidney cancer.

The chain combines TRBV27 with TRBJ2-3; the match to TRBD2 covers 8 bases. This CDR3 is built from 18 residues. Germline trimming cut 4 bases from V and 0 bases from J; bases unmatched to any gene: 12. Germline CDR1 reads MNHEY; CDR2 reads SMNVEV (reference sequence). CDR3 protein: CASSSSLDRGGSTDTQYF. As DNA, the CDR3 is TGTGCCAGCAGTTCAAGTTTGGACCGGGGGGGCAGCACAGATACGCAGTATTTT.

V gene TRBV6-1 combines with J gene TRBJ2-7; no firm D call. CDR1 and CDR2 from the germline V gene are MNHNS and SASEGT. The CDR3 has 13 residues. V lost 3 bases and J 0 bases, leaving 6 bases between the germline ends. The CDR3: CASSEYFSYEQYV. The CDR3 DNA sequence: TGTGCCAGCAGTGAGTACTTCTCCTACGAGCAGTACGTC.

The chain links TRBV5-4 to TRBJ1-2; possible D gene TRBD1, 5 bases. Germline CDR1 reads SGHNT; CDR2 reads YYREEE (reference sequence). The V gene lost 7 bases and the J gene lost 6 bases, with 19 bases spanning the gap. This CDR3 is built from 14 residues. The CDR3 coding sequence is TGTGCCAGCCGAGCCGGGACGGGCGTGGATGGCTACACCTTC. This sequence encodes CASRAGTGVDGYTF.

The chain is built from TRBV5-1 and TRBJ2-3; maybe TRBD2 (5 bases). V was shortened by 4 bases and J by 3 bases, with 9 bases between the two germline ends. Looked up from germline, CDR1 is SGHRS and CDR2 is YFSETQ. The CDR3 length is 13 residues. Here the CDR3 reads CASSAAGTDTQYF. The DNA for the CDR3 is TGCGCCAGCAGCGCGGCGGGTACAGATACGCAGTATTTT.

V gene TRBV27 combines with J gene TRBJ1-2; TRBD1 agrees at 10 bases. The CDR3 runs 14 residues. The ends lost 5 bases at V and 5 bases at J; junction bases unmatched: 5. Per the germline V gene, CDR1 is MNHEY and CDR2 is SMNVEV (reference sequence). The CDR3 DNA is TGTGCCAGCAGTCCGGGACAGGGGCGTTATGGCTACACCTTC. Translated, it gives CASSPGQGRYGYTF.

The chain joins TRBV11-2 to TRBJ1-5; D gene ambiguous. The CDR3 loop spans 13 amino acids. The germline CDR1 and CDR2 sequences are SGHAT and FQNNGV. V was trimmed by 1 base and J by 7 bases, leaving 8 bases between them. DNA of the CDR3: TGTGCCAGCAGCTTAGGGTTCGGGCAGCCCCAGCATTTT. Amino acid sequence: CASSLGFGQPQHF.

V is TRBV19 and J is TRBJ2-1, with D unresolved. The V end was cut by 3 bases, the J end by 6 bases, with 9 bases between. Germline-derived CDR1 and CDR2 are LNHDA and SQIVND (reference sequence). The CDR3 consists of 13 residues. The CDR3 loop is CASSMWLGNEQFF. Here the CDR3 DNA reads TGTGCCAGTAGTATGTGGTTAGGCAATGAGCAGTTCTTC.

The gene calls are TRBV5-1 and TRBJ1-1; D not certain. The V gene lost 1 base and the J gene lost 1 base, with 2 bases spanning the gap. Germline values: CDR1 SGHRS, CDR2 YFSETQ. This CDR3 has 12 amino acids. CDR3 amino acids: CASSLTNTEAFF. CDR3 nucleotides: TGCGCCAGCAGCTTGACGAACACTGAAGCTTTCTTT.

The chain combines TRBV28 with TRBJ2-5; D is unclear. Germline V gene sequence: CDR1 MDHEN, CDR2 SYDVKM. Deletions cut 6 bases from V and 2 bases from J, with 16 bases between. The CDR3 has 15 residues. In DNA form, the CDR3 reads TGTGCCAGCAGCGGCCCCCCCGACACACAAGAGACCCAGTACTTC. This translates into CASSGPPDTQETQYF.

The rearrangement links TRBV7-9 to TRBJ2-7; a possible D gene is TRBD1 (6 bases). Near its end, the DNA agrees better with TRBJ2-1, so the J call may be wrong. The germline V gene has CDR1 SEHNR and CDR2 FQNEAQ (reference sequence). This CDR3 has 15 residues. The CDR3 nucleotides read TGTGCCAGCAGCTTAGTTTTGTGGTTGACAGGAGAGCAGTTCTTC. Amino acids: CASSLVLWLTGEQFF.

Written as DNA, the CDR3 is TGTGCCAGCAGCGCAGAGTCTGGAAACACCATATATTTT. It specifies CASSAESGNTIYF. This chain links TRBV5-4 with TRBJ1-3; D ambiguous. Germline assignment: CDR1 SGHNT and CDR2 YYREEE (reference sequence). V lost 4 bases, J lost 1 base, and 6 bases lay in between. The CDR3 contains 13 residues.

DNA for the CDR3: TGTGCCAGCAGCCTGGGACTAGTTGATTCAGATACGCAGTATTTT. This translates into CASSLGLVDSDTQYF. The genes are TRBV5-8 and TRBJ2-3, with 8 nucleotides matching TRBD2. The V gene end was trimmed by 4 bases and the J gene end by 4 bases; junction bases not matched to a gene: 8. Germline lookup yields CDR1 SGHTS and CDR2 YDEGEE. The CDR3 covers 15 residues.

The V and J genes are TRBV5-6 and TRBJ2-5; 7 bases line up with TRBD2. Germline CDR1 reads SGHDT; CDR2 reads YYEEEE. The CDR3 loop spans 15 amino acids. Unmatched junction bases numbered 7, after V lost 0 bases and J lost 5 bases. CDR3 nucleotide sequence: TGTGCCAGCAGCTTGGGGGCAGGACTAGGGGAGACCCAGTACTTC. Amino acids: CASSLGAGLGETQYF. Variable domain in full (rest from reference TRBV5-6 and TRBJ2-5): DAGVTQSPTHLIKTRGQQVTLRCSPKSGHDTVSWYQQALGQGPQFIFQYYEEEERQRGNFPDRFSGHQFPNYSSELNVNALLLGDSALYLCASSLGAGLGETQYFGPGTRLLVL.

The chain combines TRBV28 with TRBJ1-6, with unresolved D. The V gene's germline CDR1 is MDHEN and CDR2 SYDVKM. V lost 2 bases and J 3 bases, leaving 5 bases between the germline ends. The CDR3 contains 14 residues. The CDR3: CASSLGRYNSPLHF. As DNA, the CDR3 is TGTGCCAGCAGTTTAGGACGCTATAATTCACCCCTCCACTTT.

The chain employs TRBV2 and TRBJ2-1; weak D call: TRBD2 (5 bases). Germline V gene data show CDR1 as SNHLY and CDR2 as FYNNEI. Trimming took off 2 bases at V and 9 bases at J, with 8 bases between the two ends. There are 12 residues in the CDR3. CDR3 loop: CASSESSLEQFF. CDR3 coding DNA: TGTGCCAGCAGTGAATCTAGCCTTGAGCAGTTCTTC. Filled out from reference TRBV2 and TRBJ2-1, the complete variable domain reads EPEVTQTPSHQVTQMGQEVILRCVPISNHLYFYWYRQILGQKVEFLVSFYNNEISEKSEIFDDQFSVERPDGSNFTLKIRSTKLEDSAMYFCASSESSLEQFFGPGTRLTVL.

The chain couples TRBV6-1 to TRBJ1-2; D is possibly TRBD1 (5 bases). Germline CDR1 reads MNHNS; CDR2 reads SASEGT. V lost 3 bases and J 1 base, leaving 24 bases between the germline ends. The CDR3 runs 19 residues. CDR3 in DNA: TGTGCCAGCAGTGATGGGACCGCCCCTCGAAAACACTATAACTATGGCTACACCTTC. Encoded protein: CASSDGTAPRKHYNYGYTF.

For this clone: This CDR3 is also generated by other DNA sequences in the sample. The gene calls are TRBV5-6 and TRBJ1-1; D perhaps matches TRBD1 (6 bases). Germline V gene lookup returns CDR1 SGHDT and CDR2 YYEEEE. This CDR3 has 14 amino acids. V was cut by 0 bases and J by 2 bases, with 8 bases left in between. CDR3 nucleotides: TGTGCCAGCAGCTTGGAAGGGGGAAACACTGAAGCTTTCTTT. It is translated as CASSLEGGNTEAFF.

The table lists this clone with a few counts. Here the CDR3 DNA reads TGTGCCAGCAGTCCGGGATTGGGGCTAGCCACAGATACGCAGTATTTT. It yields the protein CASSPGLGLATDTQYF. This chain uses TRBV6-4 with TRBJ2-3, with D tentatively TRBD1 or TRBD2 (5 bases each). Trimming left V 5 bases short and J 2 bases short, with 17 bases between. Germline CDR1 and CDR2: MRHNA and SNTAGT. The CDR3 extends over 16 amino acids.